Listed below are T cell receptor beta chains from one sample, sequenced in a study of CD8+ T cells in alopecia areata. The method was immunoSEQ multiplex PCR; TCRdb's version includes in-frame clones alone and lacks a portion of them. The sample lists about 140,000 clones, 45% to 60% seen once, with approximately 0.99% in the top ten. The specimen was CD4+ T cells sorted from blood, collected at week 0. All receptors derive from a human donor with alopecia areata. Each CDR3 is given with its conserved first and last residue. A D gene is named only where the DNA matches it firmly. Clone size is not always given. Where it is, it says once, few, many or a class for expanded clones.

abundance,j_gene,d_gene,v_gene,CDR3nt,CDR3aa
.,TRBJ2-1,TRBD2,TRBV9,TGTGCCAGCAGCGGGACTAGCGGGAAAGGTGAGCAGTTCTTC,CASSGTSGKGEQFF
.,TRBJ2-1,.,TRBV30,TGTGCCTGGAGTTTCGGGAGTACCTACAATGAGCAGTTCTTC,CAWSFGSTYNEQFF
few,TRBJ2-7,TRBD1,TRBV4-1,TGCGCCAGCAGCCAAGAGGGGACAGGCCCCTACGAGCAGTACTTC,CASSQEGTGPYEQYF
.,TRBJ2-1,TRBD2,TRBV4-1,TGCGCCAGCAGCCAAACGAACTTCGCGGGAGGGAATGAGCAGTTCTTC,CASSQTNFAGGNEQFF
.,TRBJ2-2,TRBD2,TRBV7-2,TGTGCCAGCAGCGTTTGGACTAGCGGGCCCGGGAGCGGGGAGCTGTTTTTT,CASSVWTSGPGSGELFF
.,TRBJ1-5,.,TRBV19,TGTGCCAGTAGGCCGGCAGGAAGTCTTGGCAATCAGCCCCAGCATTTT,CASRPAGSLGNQPQHF
.,TRBJ2-1,TRBD2,TRBV29-1,TGCAGCGTTGAGCTACTAGCGGGAGGGCCGGTGTCCTACAATGAGCAGTTCTTC,CSVELLAGGPVSYNEQFF
.,TRBJ1-5,.,TRBV7-2,TGTGCCAGCAGCGCCAGTAATAGCAATCAGCCCCAGCATTTT,CASSASNSNQPQHF
.,TRBJ2-5,.,TRBV20-1,TGCAGTGCTAGGTACCAAGAGACCCAGTACTTC,CSARYQETQYF
few,TRBJ2-3,TRBD2,TRBV9,TGTGCCAGCTCTTACGGACTAGCGGCAGATACGCAGTATTTT,CASSYGLAADTQYF
few,TRBJ2-2,.,TRBV5-1,TGCGCCAGCAGCTTGACACGGTCCGGGGAGCTGTTTTTT,CASSLTRSGELFF
.,TRBJ2-7,TRBD2,TRBV25-1,TGTGCCAGCAGTGACCCTAATCTAGCGGGAGGAACCGAGCAGTACTTC,CASSDPNLAGGTEQYF
.,TRBJ2-5,.,TRBV10-3,TGTGCCATCAGTGAGAGAAGGGAGGAGACCCAGTACTTC,CAISERREETQYF
.,TRBJ2-7,.,TRBV20-1,TGCAGTGCTAGGGTCACCTACGAGCAGTACTTC,CSARVTYEQYF
.,TRBJ2-7,TRBD2,TRBV30,TGTGCCTGGAGTGTACGATCCGGGCTAGCGGGCCACGAGCAGTACTTC,CAWSVRSGLAGHEQYF
few,TRBJ1-3,TRBD1,TRBV5-1,TGCGCCAGCAGCTTGCAGGGGGGCTCTGGAAACACCATATATTTT,CASSLQGGSGNTIYF
.,TRBJ2-7,TRBD1,TRBV6-5,TGTGCCAGCAGTTTAGGGACAGGGGGGTACGAGCAGTACTTC,CASSLGTGGYEQYF
once,TRBJ2-5,.,TRBV5-4,TGTGCCAGCAGCTTGCGGGAGACCCAGTACTTC,CASSLRETQYF
.,TRBJ1-3,.,TRBV30,TGTGCCTGGAATCCCCGGGGGACGGACGGAAACACCATATATTTT,CAWNPRGTDGNTIYF
.,TRBJ2-1,TRBD2,TRBV7-3,TGTGCCAGCAGCTCCGGGACTAGCGGGGTCTACAATGAGCAGTTCTTC,CASSSGTSGVYNEQFF
.,TRBJ2-5,.,TRBV6-5,TGTGCCAGCAGTATAAACTATCAGGGTTCGGGGACCCAGTACTTC,CASSINYQGSGTQYF
.,TRBJ2-1,.,TRBV7-9,TGTGCCAGCAGCTTAGGGTCAGACCGAGACAATGAGCAGTTCTTC,CASSLGSDRDNEQFF
few,TRBJ1-1,TRBD1,TRBV30,TGTGCCTGGAGTAAAAAGGGGGCCAGGAACACTGAAGCTTTCTTT,CAWSKKGARNTEAFF
few,TRBJ2-3,TRBD2,TRBV11-2,TGTGCCAGCAGCTTAGTAGGGGGACTAGCGGGAGCAGATACGCAGTATTTT,CASSLVGGLAGADTQYF
few,TRBJ2-5,.,TRBV29-1,TGCAGCGTTGATGGTGCTAGGGAGACCCAGTACTTC,CSVDGARETQYF
.,TRBJ2-1,.,TRBV30,TGTGCCTGGAGCCACGGATCCTACAATGAGCAGTTCTTC,CAWSHGSYNEQFF
.,TRBJ2-7,TRBD2,TRBV27,TGTGCCAGCAGTGTGCGGGGGGTAGCCTACGAGCAGTACTTC,CASSVRGVAYEQYF
.,TRBJ2-7,.,TRBV30,TGTGCACTCCACAGGGGGGGCCACGAGCAGTACTTC,CALHRGGHEQYF
.,TRBJ1-4,TRBD1,TRBV6-5,TGTGCCAGCAGTTCTCCGGGGACAGGGAGTGAAAAACTGTTTTTT,CASSSPGTGSEKLFF
few,TRBJ1-4,TRBD1,TRBV29-1,TGCAGCGTATCGGGACAGTACCCTGAAAAACTGTTTTTT,CSVSGQYPEKLFF
.,TRBJ2-7,.,TRBV7-2,TGTGCCAGCAGCTTAGCGGGGGCTCACTTCGACCCCTACGAGCAGTACTTC,CASSLAGAHFDPYEQYF
.,TRBJ2-5,.,TRBV9,TGTGCCAGCAGCGTAGGCGGGGTAGAGACCCAGTACTTC,CASSVGGVETQYF
.,TRBJ1-5,.,TRBV30,TGTGCCTGGTCGTTAGGGGCAAATCAGCCCCAGCATTTT,CAWSLGANQPQHF
few,TRBJ2-3,TRBD2,TRBV4-3,TGCGCCAGCAGCCAAGTTCGGCGGAGCGGGAGGGTCACCCCCACAGATACGCAGTATTTT,CASSQVRRSGRVTPTDTQYF
few,TRBJ1-1,.,TRBV18,TGTGCCAGCTCCGTGGGGGGCACTGAAGCTTTCTTT,CASSVGGTEAFF
.,TRBJ1-2,TRBD1,TRBV29-1,TGCAGCGTCCCTAAAACAGGGGGCAACTATGGCTACACCTTC,CSVPKTGGNYGYTF
few,TRBJ2-3,.,TRBV29-1,TGCAGCGTTCGGGACGGGAGAGGAGATACGCAGTATTTT,CSVRDGRGDTQYF
once,TRBJ2-5,.,TRBV4-1,TGCGCCAGCAGCCTCGTGGGAGCGGCCCAAGAGACCCAGTACTTC,CASSLVGAAQETQYF
.,TRBJ2-7,TRBD1,TRBV19,TGTGCCAGTAGTAGGTGGAGGCAGGGGGCAGGCGAGCAGTACTTC,CASSRWRQGAGEQYF
.,TRBJ2-6,.,TRBV5-4,TGTGCCAGCAGCTCAGCAGCGGGCGGGGGCTTCTCTGGGGCCAACGTCCTGACTTTC,CASSSAAGGGFSGANVLTF
.,TRBJ2-3,TRBD2,TRBV29-1,TGCAGCGTACTAGCGGGAGGAGGGGGCCAAGGGCAGTATTTT,CSVLAGGGGQGQYF
.,TRBJ1-2,.,TRBV6-5,TGTGCCAGCAGTTACTCCTTCGGGGGGGGAGTTTATGGCTACACCTTC,CASSYSFGGGVYGYTF
few,TRBJ2-7,TRBD1,TRBV6-5,TGTGCCAGCAGGTCGACAGGGAGTAGCTACGAGCAGTACTTC,CASRSTGSSYEQYF